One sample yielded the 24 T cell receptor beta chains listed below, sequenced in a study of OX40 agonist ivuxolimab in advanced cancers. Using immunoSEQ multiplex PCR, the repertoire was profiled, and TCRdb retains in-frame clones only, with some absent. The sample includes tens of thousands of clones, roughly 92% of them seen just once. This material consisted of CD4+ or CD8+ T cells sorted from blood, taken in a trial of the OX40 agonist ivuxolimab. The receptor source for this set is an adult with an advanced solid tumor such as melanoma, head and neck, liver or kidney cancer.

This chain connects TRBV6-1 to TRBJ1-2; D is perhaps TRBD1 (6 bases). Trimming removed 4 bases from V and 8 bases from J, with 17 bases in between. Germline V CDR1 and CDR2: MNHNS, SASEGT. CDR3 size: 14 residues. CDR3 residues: CASSVLDRFDGYTF. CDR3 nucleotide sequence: TGTGCCAGCAGTGTCCTCGACAGGTTTGACGGCTACACCTTC.

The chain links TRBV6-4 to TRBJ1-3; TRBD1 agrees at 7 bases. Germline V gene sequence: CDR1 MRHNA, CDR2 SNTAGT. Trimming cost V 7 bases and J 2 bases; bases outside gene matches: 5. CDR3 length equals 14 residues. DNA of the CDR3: TGTGCCAGCACCGGGACAGCAACTGGAAACACCATATATTTT. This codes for CASTGTATGNTIYF.

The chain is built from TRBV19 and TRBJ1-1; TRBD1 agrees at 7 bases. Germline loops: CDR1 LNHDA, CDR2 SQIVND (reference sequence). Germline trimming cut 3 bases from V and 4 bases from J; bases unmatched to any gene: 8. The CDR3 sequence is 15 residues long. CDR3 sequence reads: CASSIGQAPGTEAFF. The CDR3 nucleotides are TGTGCCAGTAGTATCGGACAGGCCCCGGGCACTGAAGCTTTCTTT.

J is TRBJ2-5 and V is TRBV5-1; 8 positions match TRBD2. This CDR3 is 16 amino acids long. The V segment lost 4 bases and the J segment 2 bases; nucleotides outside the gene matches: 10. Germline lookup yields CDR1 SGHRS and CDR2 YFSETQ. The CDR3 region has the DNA TGCGCCAGCAGCCTCGGGGGGGGCGCAGGGCAAGAGACCCAGTACTTC. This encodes CASSLGGGAGQETQYF.

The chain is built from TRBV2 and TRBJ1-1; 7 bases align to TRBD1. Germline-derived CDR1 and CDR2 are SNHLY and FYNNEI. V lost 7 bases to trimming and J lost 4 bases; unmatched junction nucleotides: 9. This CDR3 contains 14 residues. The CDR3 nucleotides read TGTGCCAGCATTATGGAGGGGGCGCCCACTGAAGCTTTCTTT. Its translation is CASIMEGAPTEAFF.

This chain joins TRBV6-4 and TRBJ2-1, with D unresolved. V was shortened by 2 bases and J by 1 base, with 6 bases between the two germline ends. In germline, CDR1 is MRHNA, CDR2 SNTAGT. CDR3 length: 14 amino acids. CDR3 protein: CASSDGGSYNEQFF. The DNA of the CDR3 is TGTGCCAGCAGTGACGGTGGGTCCTACAATGAGCAGTTCTTC.

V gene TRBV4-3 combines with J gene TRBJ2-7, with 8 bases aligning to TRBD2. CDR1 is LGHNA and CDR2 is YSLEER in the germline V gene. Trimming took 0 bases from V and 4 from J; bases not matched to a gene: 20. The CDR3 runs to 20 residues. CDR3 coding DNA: TGCGCCAGCAGCCAAGAGGTGCCGGTTCCGGGGTCTAGCGGGTTGTACGAGCAGTACTTC. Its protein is CASSQEVPVPGSSGLYEQYF.

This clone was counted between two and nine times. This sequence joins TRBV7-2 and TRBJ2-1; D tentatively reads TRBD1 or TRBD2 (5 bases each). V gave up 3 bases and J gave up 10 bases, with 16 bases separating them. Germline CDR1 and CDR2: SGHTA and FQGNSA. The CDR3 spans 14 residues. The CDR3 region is CASSFQGAAGEQFF. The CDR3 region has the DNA TGTGCCAGCAGCTTCCAGGGAGCGGCCGGCGAGCAGTTCTTC. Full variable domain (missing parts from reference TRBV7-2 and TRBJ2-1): GAGVSQSPSNKVTEKGKDVELRCDPISGHTALYWYRQSLGQGLEFLIYFQGNSAPDKSGLPSDRFSAERTGGSVSTLTIQRTQQEDSAVYLCASSFQGAAGEQFFGPGTRLTVL.

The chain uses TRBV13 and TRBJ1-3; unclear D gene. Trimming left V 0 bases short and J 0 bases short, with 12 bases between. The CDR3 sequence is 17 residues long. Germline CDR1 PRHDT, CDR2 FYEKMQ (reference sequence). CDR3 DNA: TGTGCCAGCAGCTTAGGGGACCGCTCAAACTCTGGAAACACCATATATTTT. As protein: CASSLGDRSNSGNTIYF.

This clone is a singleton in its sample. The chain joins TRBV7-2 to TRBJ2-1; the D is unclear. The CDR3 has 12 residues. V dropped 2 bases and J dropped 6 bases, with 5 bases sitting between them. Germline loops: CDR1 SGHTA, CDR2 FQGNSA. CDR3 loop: CASSLSGNEQFF. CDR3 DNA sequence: TGTGCCAGCAGCTTATCCGGCAATGAGCAGTTCTTC.

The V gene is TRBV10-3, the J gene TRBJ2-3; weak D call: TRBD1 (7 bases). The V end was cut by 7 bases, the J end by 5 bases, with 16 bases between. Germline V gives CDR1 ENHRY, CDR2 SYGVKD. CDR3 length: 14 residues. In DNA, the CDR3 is TGTGCCATCAAGGAGGGGGCATCACAAGATACGCAGTATTTT. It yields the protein CAIKEGASQDTQYF.

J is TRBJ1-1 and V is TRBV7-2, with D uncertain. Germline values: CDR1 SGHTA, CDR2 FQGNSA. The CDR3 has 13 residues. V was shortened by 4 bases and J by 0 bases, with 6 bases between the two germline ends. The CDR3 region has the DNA TGTGCCAGCAGCTCATCGATGAACACTGAAGCTTTCTTT. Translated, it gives CASSSSMNTEAFF.

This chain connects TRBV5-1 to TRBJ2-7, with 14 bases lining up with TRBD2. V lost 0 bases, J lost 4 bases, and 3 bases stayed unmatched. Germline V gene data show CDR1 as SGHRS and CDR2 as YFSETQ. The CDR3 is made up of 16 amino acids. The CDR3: CASSLGGTSGSYEQYF. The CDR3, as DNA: TGCGCCAGCAGCTTGGGGGGGACTAGCGGGAGTTACGAGCAGTACTTC. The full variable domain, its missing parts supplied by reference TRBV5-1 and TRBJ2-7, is KAGVTQTPRYLIKTRGQQVTLSCSPISGHRSVSWYQQTPGQGLQFLFEYFSETQRNKGNFPGRFSGRQFSNSRSEMNVSTLELGDSALYLCASSLGGTSGSYEQYFGPGTRLTVT.

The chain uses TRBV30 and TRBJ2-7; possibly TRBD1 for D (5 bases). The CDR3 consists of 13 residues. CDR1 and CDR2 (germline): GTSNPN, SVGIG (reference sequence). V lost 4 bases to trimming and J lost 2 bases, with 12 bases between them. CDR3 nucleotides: TGTGCCTGGATAGGCTGGGGCCCCTACGAGCAGTACTTC. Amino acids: CAWIGWGPYEQYF. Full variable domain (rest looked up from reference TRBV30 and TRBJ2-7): SQTIHQWPATLVQPVGSPLSLECTVEGTSNPNLYWYRQAAGRGLQLLFYSVGIGQISSEVPQNLSASRPQDRQFILSSKKLLLSDSGFYLCAWIGWGPYEQYFGPGTRLTVT.

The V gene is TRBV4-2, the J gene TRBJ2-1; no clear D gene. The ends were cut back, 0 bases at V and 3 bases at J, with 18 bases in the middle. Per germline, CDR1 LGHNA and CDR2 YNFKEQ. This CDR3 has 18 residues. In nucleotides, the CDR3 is TGTGCCAGCAGCCAAGATTCAAAAGAAGCGACCTTCTACAATGAGCAGTTCTTC. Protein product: CASSQDSKEATFYNEQFF.

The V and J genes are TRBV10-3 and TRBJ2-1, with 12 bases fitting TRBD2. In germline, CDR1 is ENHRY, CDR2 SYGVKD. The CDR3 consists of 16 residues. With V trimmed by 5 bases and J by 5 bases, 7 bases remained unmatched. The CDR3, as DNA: TGTGCCATCAGTCGACTAGCGGGAGTCACCAACAATGAGCAGTTCTTC. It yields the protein CAISRLAGVTNNEQFF.

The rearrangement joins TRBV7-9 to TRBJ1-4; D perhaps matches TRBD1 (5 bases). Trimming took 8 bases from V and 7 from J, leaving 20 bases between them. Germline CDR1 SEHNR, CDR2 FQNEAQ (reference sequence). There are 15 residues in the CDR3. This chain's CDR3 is CASSPPQGQAEKLFF. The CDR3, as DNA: TGTGCCAGCTCCCCTCCGCAGGGTCAAGCTGAAAAACTGTTTTTT.

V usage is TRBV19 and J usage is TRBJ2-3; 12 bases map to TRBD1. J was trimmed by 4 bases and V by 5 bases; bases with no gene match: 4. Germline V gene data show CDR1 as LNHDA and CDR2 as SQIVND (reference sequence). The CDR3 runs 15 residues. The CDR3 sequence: CASSAGTGGADTQYF. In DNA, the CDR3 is TGTGCCAGTAGTGCCGGGACAGGGGGCGCAGATACGCAGTATTTT.

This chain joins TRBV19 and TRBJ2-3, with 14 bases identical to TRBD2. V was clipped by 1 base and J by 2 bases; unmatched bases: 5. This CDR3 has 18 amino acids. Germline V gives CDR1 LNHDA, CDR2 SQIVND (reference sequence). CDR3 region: CASSIGLAGGTFTDTQYF. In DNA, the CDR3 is TGTGCCAGTAGTATAGGACTAGCGGGAGGGACGTTCACAGATACGCAGTATTTT.

CDR3 residues: CASSQGSSGRYEQYF. DNA for the CDR3: TGCGCCAGCAGCCAAGGGTCTAGCGGGAGGTACGAGCAGTACTTC. The chain couples TRBV4-1 to TRBJ2-7; 11 nucleotides align to TRBD2. The CDR3 extends over 15 amino acids. J gave up 4 bases and V 1 base, and 3 bases lay outside the gene matches. Germline CDR1 is MGHRA and CDR2 is YSYEKL.

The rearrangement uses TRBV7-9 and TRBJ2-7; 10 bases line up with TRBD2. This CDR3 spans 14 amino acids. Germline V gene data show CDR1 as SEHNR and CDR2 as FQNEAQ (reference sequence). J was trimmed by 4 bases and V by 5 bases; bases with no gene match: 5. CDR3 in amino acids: CASSPGTSAYEQYF. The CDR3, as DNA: TGTGCCAGCAGCCCCGGGACTAGCGCGTACGAGCAGTACTTC.

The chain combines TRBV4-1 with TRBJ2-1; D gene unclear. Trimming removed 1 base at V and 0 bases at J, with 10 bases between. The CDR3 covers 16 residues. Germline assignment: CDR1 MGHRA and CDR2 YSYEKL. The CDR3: CASSQVDLLSYNEQFF. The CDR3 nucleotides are TGCGCCAGCAGCCAAGTAGACCTGCTCTCCTACAATGAGCAGTTCTTC.

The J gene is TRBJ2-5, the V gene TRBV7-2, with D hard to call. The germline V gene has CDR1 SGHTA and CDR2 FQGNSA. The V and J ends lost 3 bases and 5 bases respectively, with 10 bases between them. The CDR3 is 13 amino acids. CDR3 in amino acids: CASSFIFGETQYF. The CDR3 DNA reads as TGTGCCAGCAGCTTCATCTTTGGGGAGACCCAGTACTTC. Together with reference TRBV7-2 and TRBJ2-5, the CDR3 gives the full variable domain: GAGVSQSPSNKVTEKGKDVELRCDPISGHTALYWYRQSLGQGLEFLIYFQGNSAPDKSGLPSDRFSAERTGGSVSTLTIQRTQQEDSAVYLCASSFIFGETQYFGPGTRLLVL.

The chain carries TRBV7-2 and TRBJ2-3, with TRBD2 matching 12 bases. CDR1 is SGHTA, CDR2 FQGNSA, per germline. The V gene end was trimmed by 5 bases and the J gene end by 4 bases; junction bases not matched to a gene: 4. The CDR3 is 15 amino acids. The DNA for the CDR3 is TGTGCCAGCAGCACGACTAGCGGGAGCCCAGATACGCAGTATTTT. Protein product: CASSTTSGSPDTQYF.